A single sample is the source of the 29 T cell receptor beta chains below, sequenced in a study. TCRdb used MiXCR to reprocess the RT-PCR reads, holding one entry per CDR3 protein. Found here are around 700,000 distinct CDR3 sequences, approximately 15% of them singletons; the top ten hold 3.6%. Specimen: memory CD4+ T cells from blood. All receptors derive from a female donor in good health, serving as a healthy control.

Many counts were recorded for this clonotype. This rearrangement joins TRBV5-1 to TRBJ2-3; D not resolved. This CDR3 is 13 amino acids long. CDR1 is SGHRS and CDR2 is YFSETQ in the germline V gene. V was shortened by 4 bases and J by 2 bases, with 8 bases between the two germline ends. The chain's CDR3 is CASSLIATDTQYF. In DNA, the CDR3 is TGCGCCAGCAGCCTCATTGCCACAGATACGCAGTATTTT.

This clonotype was counted once. This chain connects TRBV24-1 to TRBJ2-7, with D perhaps matching TRBD1 (8 bases). Deletions cut 5 bases from V and 3 bases from J, with 22 bases between. Germline values: CDR1 KGHDR, CDR2 SFDVKD. The CDR3 consists of 17 residues. Written as DNA, the CDR3 is TGTGCCACCAGTGGGGGGGGGACAGGAACGAGGATCTACGAGCAGTACTTC. It yields the protein CATSGGGTGTRIYEQYF.

The rearrangement links TRBV7-2 to TRBJ2-7; D unresolved. CDR1 and CDR2 from the germline V gene are SGHTA and FQGNSA. Between the trimmed V and J ends, which lost 5 bases and 7 bases, there was a span of 15 bases. CDR3 length: 13 amino acids. CDR3 nucleotides: TGTGCCAGCAGCCCCGGACGATCTCGAGAGCAGTACTTC. Translated, it gives CASSPGRSREQYF.

This clonotype occurred many times. The chain is built from TRBV11-1 and TRBJ2-7, with 13 bases that match TRBD2. The V and J ends lost 1 base and 5 bases, in that order; junction bases with no gene match: 5. This CDR3 is built from 16 residues. CDR1 is SGHAT and CDR2 is FQDESV in the germline V gene (reference sequence). CDR3 amino acids: CASSLGTSGSGNEQYF. CDR3 nucleotide sequence: TGTGCCAGCAGCTTAGGGACTAGCGGGAGCGGCAACGAGCAGTACTTC.

This clonotype was detected ten times or more. This chain links TRBV20-1 with TRBJ2-7, with 8 bases aligning to TRBD1. The CDR3 loop spans 14 amino acids. With V trimmed by 1 base and J by 0 bases, 2 bases remained unmatched. CDR1 DFQATT and CDR2 SNEGSKA come from the germline V gene (reference sequence). CDR3 sequence reads: CSARAGQGSYEQYF. In DNA, the CDR3 is TGCAGTGCTAGAGCCGGACAGGGCTCCTACGAGCAGTACTTC.

This clonotype was observed a handful of times. The chain joins TRBV5-1 to TRBJ2-7, with a tentative D call TRBD2 (5 bases). This CDR3 comprises 15 residues. The germline V and J ends were trimmed by 3 bases and 2 bases, with 15 bases remaining between them. In germline, CDR1 is SGHRS, CDR2 YFSETQ. The DNA for the CDR3 is TGCGCCAGCAGCTGGACTCCTATGTCTACCTACGAGCAGTACTTC. This gives the protein CASSWTPMSTYEQYF.

This clonotype was counted only a few times. The V gene is TRBV6-2 or TRBV6-3, the J gene TRBJ1-5; TRBD1 is a possible D gene (5 bases). The CDR3 consists of 15 residues. The ends were cut back, 5 bases at V and 7 bases at J, with 18 bases in the middle. The V gene's germline CDR1 is MNHEY and CDR2 SVGEGT. The CDR3 region is CASSLPGSSGQPQHF. The CDR3 DNA reads as TGTGCCAGCAGTCTCCCAGGGAGCAGTGGACAGCCCCAGCATTTT.

The table lists this clonotype with a few counts. V gene TRBV7-2 combines with J gene TRBJ2-2; D is uncertain. Germline V gene data show CDR1 as SGHTA and CDR2 as FQGNSA. The CDR3 runs 11 residues. Trimming stripped 3 bases from V and 7 bases from J, with 3 bases between. CDR3 in DNA: TGTGCCAGCAGCTTTCACGGGGAGCTGTTTTTT. This translates into CASSFHGELFF.

This clonotype was detected many times. The CDR3 sequence: CASSLRDASYGYTF. The CDR3 DNA reads TGCGCCAGCAGCTTGAGGGACGCGAGCTATGGCTACACCTTC. The genes are TRBV5-1 and TRBJ1-2, with a tentative D call TRBD1 (5 bases). Trimming removed 1 base from V and 4 bases from J, with 11 bases in between. CDR1 is SGHRS and CDR2 is YFSETQ in the germline V gene. CDR3 length: 14 residues.

This clonotype has ten or more counts. The chain uses TRBV7-2 and TRBJ2-3; tentatively, D is TRBD2 (5 bases). The CDR3 has 15 amino acids. Trimming took 6 bases from V and 3 from J, leaving 16 bases between them. The germline gives CDR1 SGHTA, CDR2 FQGNSA. This CDR3 is CASRLGGPTTDTQYF. In DNA, the CDR3 is TGTGCCAGCAGGCTAGGCGGGCCGACGACAGATACGCAGTATTTT. The full variable domain, its missing parts supplied by reference TRBV7-2 and TRBJ2-3, is GAGVSQSPSNKVTEKGKDVELRCDPISGHTALYWYRQSLGQGLEFLIYFQGNSAPDKSGLPSDRFSAERTGGSVSTLTIQRTQQEDSAVYLCASRLGGPTTDTQYFGPGTRLTVL.

This chain joins TRBV7-9 and TRBJ1-2, with D maybe TRBD1 (5 bases). Trimming shortened V by 6 bases and J by 6 bases, and 14 bases separated the two germline ends. This CDR3 has 13 amino acids. The germline gives CDR1 SEHNR, CDR2 FQNEAQ (reference sequence). The CDR3 DNA sequence: TGTGCCAGCAGTCCCGGGACGAGGGATGGCTACACCTTC. Encoded protein: CASSPGTRDGYTF.

This clonotype was observed at least ten times. This chain connects TRBV7-2 to TRBJ2-3, with unresolved D. Trimming left V 1 base short and J 2 bases short, with 10 bases between. This CDR3 has 15 amino acids. The germline V gene encodes CDR1 SGHTA and CDR2 FQGNSA. CDR3 residues: CASSLGARSTDTQYF. In DNA form, the CDR3 reads TGTGCCAGCAGCTTAGGGGCCAGGTCCACAGATACGCAGTATTTT. Using reference TRBV7-2 and TRBJ2-3 for the parts outside the CDR3, the full variable domain is GAGVSQSPSNKVTEKGKDVELRCDPISGHTALYWYRQSLGQGLEFLIYFQGNSAPDKSGLPSDRFSAERTGGSVSTLTIQRTQQEDSAVYLCASSLGARSTDTQYFGPGTRLTVL.

This chain joins TRBV30 and TRBJ2-1; 12 nucleotides agree with TRBD2. The V and J ends lost 3 bases and 6 bases, in that order; junction bases with no gene match: 9. Germline assignment: CDR1 GTSNPN and CDR2 SVGIG (reference sequence). This CDR3 comprises 16 residues. DNA of the CDR3: TGTGCCTGGAGCCCTAAAGGACTAGCGGGAACCAATGAGCAGTTCTTC. This encodes CAWSPKGLAGTNEQFF.

This clonotype has only a few counts. The J gene is TRBJ1-1, the V gene TRBV20-1; D gene ambiguous. V was trimmed by 3 bases and J by 4 bases, leaving 18 bases between them. The CDR3 has 15 amino acids. The germline gives CDR1 DFQATT, CDR2 SNEGSKA (reference sequence). The CDR3 region has the DNA TGCAGTGCTAGTAACCCCATCTCGGGAGGCACTGAAGCTTTCTTT. Translating gives CSASNPISGGTEAFF.

This clonotype was seen at least ten times. The V gene is TRBV27, the J gene TRBJ1-5, with no clear D. V dropped 4 bases and J dropped 0 bases, with 13 bases sitting between them. The CDR3 contains 16 residues. Germline loops: CDR1 MNHEY, CDR2 SMNVEV (reference sequence). CDR3 nucleotide sequence: TGTGCCAGCAGTTCCCTTAGGGAAAATAGCAATCAGCCCCAGCATTTT. Protein: CASSSLRENSNQPQHF.

This clonotype occurred many times. The V gene is TRBV4-1, the J gene TRBJ1-3; D is ambiguous. V gave up 0 bases and J gave up 0 bases, with 9 bases separating them. CDR1 is MGHRA, CDR2 YSYEKL, per germline. The CDR3 extends over 16 amino acids. The CDR3 loop is CASSQDPPLSGNTIYF. The CDR3 DNA follows: TGCGCCAGCAGCCAAGATCCCCCACTCTCTGGAAACACCATATATTTT.

The chain couples TRBV7-9 to TRBJ2-1, with 9 bases aligning to TRBD1. The CDR3 runs to 16 residues. Germline CDR1 SEHNR, CDR2 FQNEAQ (reference sequence). V lost 1 base to trimming and J lost 6 bases; unmatched junction nucleotides: 7. The chain's CDR3 is CASSLVPGQGSNEQFF. The DNA for the CDR3 is TGTGCCAGCAGCTTAGTTCCTGGACAGGGGTCCAATGAGCAGTTCTTC.

The chain carries TRBV7-2 and TRBJ2-1, with a possible D match to TRBD2 (7 bases). Trimming removed 5 bases at V and 3 bases at J, with 20 bases between. The CDR3 contains 17 residues. CDR1 and CDR2 (germline): SGHTA, FQGNSA. CDR3 loop: CASSPNPRGASYNEQFF. CDR3 DNA sequence: TGTGCCAGCAGCCCAAACCCCCGGGGGGCCAGCTACAATGAGCAGTTCTTC.

The chain combines TRBV4-2 with TRBJ2-1; D may be TRBD2 (5 bases). V dropped 0 bases and J dropped 0 bases, with 9 bases sitting between them. CDR3 size: 16 residues. Germline V lookup: CDR1 LGHNA, CDR2 YNFKEQ. CDR3 in amino acids: CASSQEWRASYNEQFF. The CDR3 DNA reads TGTGCCAGCAGCCAAGAATGGCGGGCCTCCTACAATGAGCAGTTCTTC.

The chain is built from TRBV11-2 and TRBJ2-3; 7 nucleotides align to TRBD2. The germline gives CDR1 SGHAT, CDR2 FQNNGV. CDR3 length equals 16 residues. Trimming removed 4 bases from V and 5 bases from J; junction bases left unmatched: 12. CDR3 bases: TGTGCCAGCAGCTCTACCCCAGCGGGGAGTGGAGATACGCAGTATTTT. Amino acids: CASSSTPAGSGDTQYF.

A single count supports this clonotype. The rearrangement joins TRBV19 to TRBJ2-7; tentatively, D is TRBD2 (5 bases). The V end lost 5 bases, the J end lost 6 bases, and 14 bases lay between the germline ends. Germline V gene sequence: CDR1 LNHDA, CDR2 SQIVND (reference sequence). The CDR3 extends over 13 amino acids. CDR3 coding DNA: TGTGCCAGTAGTGGAGCGGAGCGACCCGAGCAGTACTTC. It is translated as CASSGAERPEQYF. The whole variable domain, remainder taken from reference TRBV19 and TRBJ2-7, is DGGITQSPKYLFRKEGQNVTLSCEQNLNHDAMYWYRQDPGQGLRLIYYSQIVNDFQKGDIAEGYSVSREKKESFPLTVTSAQKNPTAFYLCASSGAERPEQYFGPGTRLTVT.

The V call is TRBV20-1, the J call TRBJ1-3; TRBD1 is a possible D gene (6 bases). Per germline, CDR1 DFQATT and CDR2 SNEGSKA (reference sequence). CDR3 length equals 14 residues. Trimming took 2 bases from V and 2 from J, leaving 10 bases between them. The CDR3 spells CSARNRVAGNTIYF. CDR3 DNA: TGCAGTGCTAGAAACAGGGTGGCTGGAAACACCATATATTTT.

The chain links TRBV27 to TRBJ1-2, with 8 nucleotides matching TRBD1. J gave up 4 bases and V 1 base, and 20 bases lay outside the gene matches. This CDR3 region has 20 residues. Germline-derived CDR1 and CDR2 are MNHEY and SMNVEV (reference sequence). The CDR3 is CASSLFAVNRDRSGTYGYTF. Here the CDR3 DNA reads TGTGCCAGCAGTTTATTTGCCGTCAACCGGGACAGGAGTGGGACCTATGGCTACACCTTC.

Only a few counts were recorded for this clonotype. The CDR3: CSVDRGVGTEAFF. The CDR3 bases are TGCAGCGTTGATAGGGGTGTTGGGACTGAAGCTTTCTTT. This rearrangement joins TRBV29-1 to TRBJ1-1, with a tentative D call TRBD1 (5 bases). V lost 3 bases and J 5 bases, leaving 13 bases between the germline ends. The germline CDR1 and CDR2 sequences are SQVTM and ANQGSEA. The CDR3 is made up of 13 amino acids.

The J gene is TRBJ2-2, the V gene TRBV7-2; 8 bases are a match to TRBD1. The CDR3 sequence is 13 residues long. Germline CDR1 reads SGHTA; CDR2 reads FQGNSA. Trimming took 4 bases from V and 13 from J; bases not matched to a gene: 8. The CDR3 bases are TGTGCCAGCAGCTACGCCGGACAGGGTGGGCTGTTTTTT. It encodes CASSYAGQGGLFF.

This clonotype was observed at least ten times. The chain has TRBV11-2 and TRBJ1-1; D unresolved. V was clipped by 4 bases and J by 4 bases, with 13 bases between them. CDR3 size: 14 residues. Germline CDR1 reads SGHAT; CDR2 reads FQNNGV. CDR3 in amino acids: CASSSQIDLTEAFF. DNA of the CDR3: TGTGCCAGCAGCTCCCAGATTGACCTCACTGAAGCTTTCTTT.

This clonotype came up a few times. J is TRBJ2-1 and V is TRBV6-2 or TRBV6-3, with no clear D. This CDR3 comprises 14 residues. Germline CDR1 MNHEY, CDR2 SVGEGT. With 7 bases removed from V and 10 bases from J, the gap between germline ends came to 20 bases. The CDR3 spells CASMAAATSREQFF. CDR3 nucleotides: TGTGCCAGCATGGCCGCGGCTACCTCTCGGGAGCAGTTCTTC.

J is TRBJ2-7 and V is TRBV4-1; the D gene is possibly TRBD2 (6 bases). The V and J ends lost 6 bases and 7 bases respectively, with 19 bases between them. The CDR3 runs to 14 residues. CDR1 and CDR2 (germline): MGHRA, YSYEKL. The CDR3: CASRAERAAGEQYF. In DNA form, the CDR3 reads TGCGCCAGCAGGGCAGAGCGGGCCGCGGGTGAGCAGTACTTC.

This clonotype occurred a few times. J is TRBJ1-2 and V is TRBV12-3 or TRBV12-4, with no clear D. This CDR3 comprises 11 residues. V was cut by 4 bases and J by 7 bases, with 7 bases left in between. The CDR3 loop reads CASSSNAGYTF. CDR3 nucleotide sequence: TGTGCCAGCAGTTCCAACGCTGGCTACACCTTC.